The sequence of this T cell receptor beta chain was determined in a study of T-cell reconstitution after alpha-beta-depleted transplantation in children listed by TCRdb under 2016. With respect to the entire study: T-cell immune reconstitution after TCRalphabeta/CD19-depleted allogeneic hematopoietic cell transplantation in children was quantitatively tracked in the study by means of TCR repertoire profiling.

Sample treatment or condition, as interpreted from the label and publication: allogeneic hematopoietic cell transplantation with graft depleted of TCRalphabeta T cells and CD19 B cells. TCRalphabeta/CD19-depleted allogeneic hematopoietic cell grafts were given to the transplant recipients, all of whom were children. This clonotype was seen more than once but under ten times. The antigen it recognizes is unknown. Qualities for individual bases were not recorded, and no much larger clone is one base off. The method behind the library was PCR. Sequencing relied on an Illumina HiSeq 2500. TCR libraries were prepared with molecular barcoding, using unique molecular identifiers to normalize TCRbeta repertoire quantification. In TCRdb, the public reads were trimmed at Q25 with fastp and aligned with MiXCR, with productive beta chains retained. CDR3 protein sequences are deduplicated, and each keeps its most common genes and DNA. The sample profile shows 500,000 to 650,000 distinct CDR3 sequences; 13% of them were found once. Over 2% of the sample lies in the top ten.

Broader findings and caveats from the paper: The apparently early recovery of alphabetaT-cell counts about two months after transplant reportedly depended on only several hundred rapidly expanded clones that came from non-depleted graft cells. In some patients, the high TCRbeta diversity seen at day 60 was put down to recipient T cells and intrathymic progenitors that had survived conditioning. Over subsequent months, a decline in hyperexpanded clone frequencies was noted, and after one year, T-cell counts and TCRbeta diversity were mostly ascribed to newly produced T cells.

CDR3 length: 15 amino acids, cysteine to phenylalanine. The DNA shown is the 45-base CDR3, in frame from base 1. V is pruned by 10 bases and J by 2 bases, leaving 13 bases of the junction without a gene match. CDR1 and CDR2 were assigned from the germline V gene as SGHTA and FQGNSA. Rearrangement joined TRBV7-2 to TRBJ2-7; 8 junctional bases match TRBD2. This receptor was identified in a male patient aged 10 to 17 who had a stem cell transplant for acute myeloid leukemia, so the T cells may come from the graft donor. Sequences were derived from PBMCs, mostly from graft donor cells, sampled 360 days after TCRalphabeta/CD19-depleted stem cell transplant. The CDR3 protein sequence reads: CAIAAGARGPYEQYF. The nucleotide sequence is TGTGCCATCGCAGCGGGAGCGAGGGGACCCTACGAGCAGTACTTC.